Below, 14 T cell receptor beta chains from the same sample are listed, as sequenced in a study of shared clonotypes between healthy human individuals. TCRdb keeps only in-frame clones here, not all; method: immunoSEQ multiplex PCR. Among around 330,000 clones listed, 74% were seen once. The sample consisted of memory CD4+ T cells sorted from blood. The sample's subset: CD45RA-negative fraction. The receptors stem from a man between 25 and 39 years old in good health.

The J gene is TRBJ1-2, the V gene TRBV28, with D uncertain. CDR3 size: 13 residues. Trimming removed 6 bases at V and 7 bases at J, with 15 bases between. Germline V gene sequence: CDR1 MDHEN, CDR2 SYDVKM. Written as DNA, the CDR3 is TGTGCCAGCAGCCAGACCAGGATTTCTGGCTACACCTTC. Translated: CASSQTRISGYTF.

This chain uses TRBV5-6 with TRBJ2-1; D call uncertain. V gave up 0 bases and J gave up 13 bases, with 14 bases separating them. The CDR3 covers 13 residues. CDR1 is SGHDT, CDR2 YYEEEE, per germline. The CDR3 here is CASSLGWKYPQFF. CDR3 nucleotides: TGTGCCAGCAGCTTGGGGTGGAAGTACCCTCAGTTCTTC.

This clone has a handful of counts. V and J are TRBV12-5 and TRBJ2-2; D may be TRBD1 or TRBD2 (5 bases each). Germline CDR1 is LGHNT and CDR2 is FRNRAP. The CDR3 covers 16 residues. V was pared by 1 base and J by 8 bases, with 17 bases between. The CDR3 coding sequence is TGTGCTAGTGGTTTGGGGCAGGGAGTACAAGGTGGGGAGCTGTTTTTT. This translates into CASGLGQGVQGGELFF.

The chain employs TRBV28 and TRBJ2-5, with 10 bases fitting TRBD1. Germline trimming cut 4 bases from V and 0 bases from J; bases unmatched to any gene: 8. The CDR3 loop spans 17 amino acids. The germline V gene has CDR1 MDHEN and CDR2 SYDVKM. The CDR3 sequence: CASSSTGGGRNQETQYF. The CDR3 coding sequence is TGTGCCAGCAGTTCGACAGGGGGCGGAAGGAACCAAGAGACCCAGTACTTC.

The rearrangement joins TRBV5-1 to TRBJ1-2; the D gene is possibly TRBD1 (6 bases). The germline gives CDR1 SGHRS, CDR2 YFSETQ. This CDR3 contains 17 residues. V was shortened by 4 bases and J by 0 bases, with 19 bases between the two germline ends. This CDR3 reads CASSVIGGRGANYGYTF. DNA of the CDR3: TGCGCCAGCAGCGTCATCGGGGGGCGCGGTGCTAACTATGGCTACACCTTC.

This clone occurred once. The chain carries TRBV9 and TRBJ1-5, with D maybe TRBD1 (6 bases). Germline CDR1 is SGDLS and CDR2 is YYNGEE. The V and J ends lost 0 bases and 4 bases respectively, with 11 bases between them. The CDR3 length is 15 residues. The CDR3 here is CASSVDGGWNQPQHF. The CDR3 DNA reads as TGTGCCAGCAGCGTAGACGGGGGCTGGAATCAGCCCCAGCATTTT.

This clone was counted between two and nine times. The CDR3 protein is CASSARPYTEAFF. The CDR3 DNA is TGTGCCAGCTCGGCCAGGCCCTACACTGAAGCTTTCTTT. V and J are TRBV9 and TRBJ1-1; D ambiguous. Germline-derived CDR1 and CDR2 are SGDLS and YYNGEE. The V end lost 7 bases, the J end lost 3 bases, and 13 bases lay between the germline ends. This CDR3 is built from 13 residues.

The V call is TRBV9, the J call TRBJ2-3; D unresolved. The germline V gene has CDR1 SGDLS and CDR2 YYNGEE. Trimming stripped 4 bases from V and 6 bases from J, with 15 bases between. This CDR3 region has 14 residues. CDR3 bases: TGTGCCAGCAGCCCCCGAGGAGAATTGGATACGCAGTATTTT. Its translation is CASSPRGELDTQYF.

Comments on this clone: The junction departs from germline at one end; a sequencing error may be responsible. The chain recombines TRBV6-1 with TRBJ2-7, with D unclear. The CDR3 loop spans 15 amino acids. From germline, CDR1 is MNHNS and CDR2 SASEGT. The CDR3 DNA reads TGTGCCAGCAGTGCTAAATCCTACGATTCCTCCGAGCAGTACTTC. It specifies CASSAKSYDSSEQYF.

The chain recombines TRBV5-5 with TRBJ2-2, with D perhaps TRBD1 or TRBD2 (6 bases each). Deletions cut 4 bases from V and 4 bases from J, with 14 bases between. Germline-derived CDR1 and CDR2 are SGHKS and YYEKEE (reference sequence). This CDR3 spans 15 amino acids. The DNA of the CDR3 is TGTGCCAGCAGCCGGGGGCGCGATGGCACCGGGGAGCTGTTTTTT. This encodes CASSRGRDGTGELFF.

The chain has TRBV11-1 and TRBJ2-7, with D perhaps matching TRBD1 (6 bases). V was pared by 5 bases and J by 3 bases, with 17 bases between. The CDR3 has 15 residues. Germline V gene lookup returns CDR1 SGHAT and CDR2 FQDESV (reference sequence). The CDR3 loop reads CASSTPSGGNYEQYF. The CDR3 DNA follows: TGTGCCAGCAGCACCCCGAGTGGGGGCAACTACGAGCAGTACTTC.

The rearrangement uses TRBV4-1 and TRBJ1-3; D is unclear. Per the germline V gene, CDR1 is MGHRA and CDR2 is YSYEKL. Trimming cost V 5 bases and J 1 base, with 9 bases left between them. This CDR3 comprises 14 residues. Here the CDR3 DNA reads TGCGCCAGCAGCGGTCTGGGTTCTGGAAACACCATATATTTT. Its protein is CASSGLGSGNTIYF.

The chain carries TRBV28 and TRBJ1-5, with 8 nucleotides matching TRBD1. The CDR3 loop spans 15 amino acids. V lost 6 bases and J lost 7; bases outside the gene matches: 11. Germline CDR1 MDHEN, CDR2 SYDVKM. CDR3 nucleotides: TGTGCCAGCAGGGGCCGACAGGGGTCAGGGCAGCCCCAGCATTTT. This gives the protein CASRGRQGSGQPQHF.

The gene calls are TRBV10-3 and TRBJ2-1; tentatively, D is TRBD1 or TRBD2 (5 bases each). CDR3 length: 17 amino acids. Germline V gene sequence: CDR1 ENHRY, CDR2 SYGVKD. Trimming shortened V by 0 bases and J by 5 bases, and 17 bases separated the two germline ends. DNA of the CDR3: TGTGCCATCAGTGAGTCTGGGGGTATAGCTACTAACAATGAGCAGTTCTTC. This gives the protein CAISESGGIATNNEQFF.